Listed below are T cell receptor beta chains from one sample, sequenced in a study of shared clonotypes between healthy human individuals. Using immunoSEQ multiplex PCR, the repertoire was profiled, and TCRdb retains in-frame clones only, with some absent. The sample holds about 480,000 clones, approximately 85% seen once. Sample: PBMCs. These receptors all stem from a woman aged 40 to 50 in good health. Some clones in this sample may be carry-over from other donors' samples. CDR3s include the opening cysteine and the closing phenylalanine or tryptophan. A D gene is named only where the DNA matches it firmly. Size values are once, few and many counts, or a class for expanded clones, and some rows have none.

>NA|NA|TRBJ2-7|TRBV7-8
CASSLVYRGPYEQYF
TGTGCCAGCAGCTTAGTCTATCGGGGGCCCTACGAGCAGTACTTC
>once|NA|TRBJ2-1|TRBV7-2
CASSRSGPLLYNEQFF
TGTGCCAGCAGCCGGTCAGGGCCCCTTCTCTACAATGAGCAGTTCTTC
>many|TRBD1|TRBJ1-5|TRBV28
CASSTTGQASNQPQHF
TGTGCCAGCAGTACGACCGGACAGGCTAGCAATCAGCCCCAGCATTTT
>once|NA|TRBJ2-2|TRBV19
CASSIGAGVTGELFF
TGTGCCAGTAGTATAGGAGCAGGGGTCACCGGGGAGCTGTTTTTT
>NA|NA|TRBJ2-1|TRBV9
CASSVGEGGFLYNEQFF
TGTGCCAGCAGCGTAGGTGAGGGGGGCTTTTTGTACAATGAGCAGTTCTTC
>NA|NA|TRBJ2-7|TRBV21-1
CAQLGREYEQYF
TGTGCCCAATTGGGACGGGAGTACGAGCAGTACTTC
>NA|NA|TRBJ2-2|TRBV2
CASKVGLQTTGELFF
TGTGCCAGCAAAGTGGGCCTACAGACCACCGGGGAGCTGTTTTTT
>NA|NA|TRBJ2-3|TRBV11-3
CASSFGRSTDTQYF
TGTGCCAGCAGCTTCGGACGGAGCACAGATACGCAGTATTTT
>NA|TRBD1|TRBJ2-5|TRBV30
CAWSPSTGTETQYF
TGTGCCTGGAGTCCGTCGACAGGGACGGAGACCCAGTACTTC
>NA|NA|TRBJ2-1|TRBV28
CASSLGTYQDEQFF
TGTGCCAGCAGTTTGGGGACTTATCAAGATGAGCAGTTCTTC
>NA|NA|TRBJ2-6|TRBV27
CASSFGPRANVLTF
TGTGCCAGCAGTTTCGGGCCTCGGGCCAACGTCCTGACTTTC
>once|TRBD1|TRBJ2-1|TRBV7-9
CASGSRDRGLYNEQFF
TGTGCCAGCGGTAGTCGGGACAGGGGTCTCTACAATGAGCAGTTCTTC
>NA|TRBD1|TRBJ2-7|TRBV4-1
CASSQPLIKQGAHPEQYF
TGCGCCAGCAGCCAGCCCCTTATAAAACAGGGGGCGCATCCCGAGCAGTACTTC